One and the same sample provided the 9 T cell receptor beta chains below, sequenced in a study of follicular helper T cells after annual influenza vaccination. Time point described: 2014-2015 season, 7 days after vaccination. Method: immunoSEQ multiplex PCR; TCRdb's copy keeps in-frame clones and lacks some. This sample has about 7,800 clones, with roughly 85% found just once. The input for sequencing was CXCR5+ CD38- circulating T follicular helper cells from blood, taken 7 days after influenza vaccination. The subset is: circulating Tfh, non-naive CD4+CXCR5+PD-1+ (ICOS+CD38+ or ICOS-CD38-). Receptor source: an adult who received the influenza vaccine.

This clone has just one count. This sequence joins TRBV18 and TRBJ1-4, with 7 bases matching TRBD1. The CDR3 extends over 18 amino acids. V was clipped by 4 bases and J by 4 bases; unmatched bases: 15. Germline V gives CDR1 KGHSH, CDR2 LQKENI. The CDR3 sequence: CASSHGRRPTGNNEKLFF. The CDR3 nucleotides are TGTGCCAGCTCACACGGACGTCGCCCGACAGGGAATAATGAAAAACTGTTTTTT.

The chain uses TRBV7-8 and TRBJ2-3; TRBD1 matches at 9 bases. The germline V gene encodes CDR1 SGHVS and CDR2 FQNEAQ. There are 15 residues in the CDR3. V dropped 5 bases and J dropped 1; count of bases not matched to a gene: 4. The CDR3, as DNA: TGTGCCAGCAGCCCTCGGACAGGGGGCACAGATACGCAGTATTTT. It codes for CASSPRTGGTDTQYF.

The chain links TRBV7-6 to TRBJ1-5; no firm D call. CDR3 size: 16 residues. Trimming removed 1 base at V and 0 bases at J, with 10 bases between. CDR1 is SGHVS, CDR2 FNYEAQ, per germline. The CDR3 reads CASSLGGGNSNQPQHF. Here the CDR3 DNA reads TGTGCCAGCAGCTTAGGGGGAGGGAATAGCAATCAGCCCCAGCATTTT. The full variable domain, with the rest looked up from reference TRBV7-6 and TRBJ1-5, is GAGVSQSPRYKVTKRGQDVALRCDPISGHVSLYWYRQALGQGPEFLTYFNYEAQQDKSGLPNDRFSAERPEGSISTLTIQRTEQRDSAMYRCASSLGGGNSNQPQHFGDGTRLSIL.

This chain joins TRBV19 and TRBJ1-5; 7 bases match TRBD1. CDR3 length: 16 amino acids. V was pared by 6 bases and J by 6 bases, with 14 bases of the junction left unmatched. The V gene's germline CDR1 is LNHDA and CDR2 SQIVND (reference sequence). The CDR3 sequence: CASSSTGQIWGQPQHF. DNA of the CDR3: TGTGCCAGTAGCTCGACAGGGCAGATCTGGGGTCAGCCCCAGCATTTT.

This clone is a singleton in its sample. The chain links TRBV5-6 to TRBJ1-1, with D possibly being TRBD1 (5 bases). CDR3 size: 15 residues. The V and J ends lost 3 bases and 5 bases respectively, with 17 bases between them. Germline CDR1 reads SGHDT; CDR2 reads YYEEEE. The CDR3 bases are TGTGCCAGCAGCTCACTGAACAGGTGGGATACTGAAGCTTTCTTT. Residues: CASSSLNRWDTEAFF.

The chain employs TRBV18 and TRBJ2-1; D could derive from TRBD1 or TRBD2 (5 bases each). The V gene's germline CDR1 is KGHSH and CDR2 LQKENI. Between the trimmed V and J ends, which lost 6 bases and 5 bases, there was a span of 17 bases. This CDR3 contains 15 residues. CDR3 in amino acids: CASSMGRNVNNEQFF. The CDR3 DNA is TGTGCCAGCTCTATGGGACGAAATGTTAACAATGAGCAGTTCTTC.

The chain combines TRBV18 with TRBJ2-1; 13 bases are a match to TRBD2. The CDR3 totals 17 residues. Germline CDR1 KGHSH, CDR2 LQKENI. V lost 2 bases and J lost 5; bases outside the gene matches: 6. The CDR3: CASSPRTGTSGDNEQFF. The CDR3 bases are TGTGCCAGCTCACCAAGAACCGGGACTAGCGGGGACAATGAGCAGTTCTTC.

In DNA, the CDR3 is TGTGCCATCAGCTCTTTGGGGGGAGATACGCAGTATTTT. Encoded protein: CAISSLGGDTQYF. The V and J genes are TRBV10-3 and TRBJ2-3, with D possibly being TRBD2 (6 bases). This CDR3 has 13 amino acids. Germline V gene sequence: CDR1 ENHRY, CDR2 SYGVKD. Trimming stripped 6 bases from V and 5 bases from J, with 12 bases between.

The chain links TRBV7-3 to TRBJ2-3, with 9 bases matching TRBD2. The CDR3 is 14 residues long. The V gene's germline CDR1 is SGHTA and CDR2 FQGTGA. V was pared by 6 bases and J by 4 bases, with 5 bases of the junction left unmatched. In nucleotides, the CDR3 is TGTGCCAGCAGTGCGGGGGGGCCACCAGATACGCAGTATTTT. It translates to CASSAGGPPDTQYF. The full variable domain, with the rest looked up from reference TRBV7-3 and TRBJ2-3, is GAGVSQTPSNKVTEKGKYVELRCDPISGHTALYWYRQSLGQGPEFLIYFQGTGAADDSGLPNDRFFAVRPEGSVSTLKIQRTERGDSAVYLCASSAGGPPDTQYFGPGTRLTVL.